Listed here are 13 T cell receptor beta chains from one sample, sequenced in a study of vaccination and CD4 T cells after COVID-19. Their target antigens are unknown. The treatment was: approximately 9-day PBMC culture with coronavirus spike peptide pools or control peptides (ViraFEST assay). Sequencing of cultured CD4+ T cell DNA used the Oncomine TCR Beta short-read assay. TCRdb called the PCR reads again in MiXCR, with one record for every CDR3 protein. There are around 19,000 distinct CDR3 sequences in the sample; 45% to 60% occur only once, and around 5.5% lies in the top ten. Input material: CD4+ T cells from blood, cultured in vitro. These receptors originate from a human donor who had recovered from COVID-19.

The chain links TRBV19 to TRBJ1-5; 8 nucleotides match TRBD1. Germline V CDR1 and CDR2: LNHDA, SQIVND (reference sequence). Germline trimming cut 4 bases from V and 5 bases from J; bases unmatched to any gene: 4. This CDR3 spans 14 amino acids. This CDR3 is CASSTQGADQPQHF. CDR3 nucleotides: TGTGCCAGTAGTACGCAGGGGGCCGATCAGCCCCAGCATTTT.

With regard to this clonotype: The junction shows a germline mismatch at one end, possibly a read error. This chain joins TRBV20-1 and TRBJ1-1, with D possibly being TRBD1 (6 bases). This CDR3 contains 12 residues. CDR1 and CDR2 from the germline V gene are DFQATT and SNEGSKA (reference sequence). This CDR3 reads CSASGQNSEAFF. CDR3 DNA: TGCAGTGCTAGTGGACAGAACTCTGAAGCTTTCTTT.

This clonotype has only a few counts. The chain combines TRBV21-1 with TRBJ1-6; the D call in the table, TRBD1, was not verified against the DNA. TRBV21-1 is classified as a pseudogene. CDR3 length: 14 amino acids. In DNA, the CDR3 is TGTGCCAACCCCTCCGGGACAGAGCATTCACCCCTCCACTTT. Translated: CANPSGTEHSPLHF.

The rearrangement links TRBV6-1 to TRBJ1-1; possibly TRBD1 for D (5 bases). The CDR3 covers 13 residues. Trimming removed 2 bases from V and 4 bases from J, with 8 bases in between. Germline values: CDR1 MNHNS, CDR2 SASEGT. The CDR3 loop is CASSEQGITEAFF. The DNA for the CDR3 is TGTGCCAGCAGTGAACAGGGAATCACTGAAGCTTTCTTT.

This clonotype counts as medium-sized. CDR3 coding DNA: TGTGCCAGCAGCTTGACAGTTACCTATGGCTACACCTTC. It translates to CASSLTVTYGYTF. The rearrangement joins TRBV7-2 to TRBJ1-2, with D tentatively TRBD1 (5 bases). Deletions cut 3 bases from V and 4 bases from J, with 9 bases between. Germline lookup yields CDR1 SGHTA and CDR2 FQGNSA. The CDR3 spans 13 residues.

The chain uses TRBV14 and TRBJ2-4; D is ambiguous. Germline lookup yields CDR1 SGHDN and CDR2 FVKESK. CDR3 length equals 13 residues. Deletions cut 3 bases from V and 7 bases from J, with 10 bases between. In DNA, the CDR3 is TGTGCCAGCAGCCAGGGCGAGAGGAACATTCAGTACTTC. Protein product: CASSQGERNIQYF. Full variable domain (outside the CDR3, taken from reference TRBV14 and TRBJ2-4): EAGVTQFPSHSVIEKGQTVTLRCDPISGHDNLYWYRRVMGKEIKFLLHFVKESKQDESGMPNNRFLAERTGGTYSTLKVQPAELEDSGVYFCASSQGERNIQYFGAGTRLSVL.

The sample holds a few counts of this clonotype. The CDR3: CATQGDTDQPQHF. DNA of the CDR3: TGTGCCACCCAGGGCGATACGGATCAGCCCCAGCATTTT. The chain has TRBV10-3 and TRBJ1-5; maybe TRBD1 (5 bases). The V end lost 10 bases, the J end lost 5 bases, and 15 bases lay between the germline ends. CDR1 ENHRY and CDR2 SYGVKD come from the germline V gene. The CDR3 contains 13 residues.

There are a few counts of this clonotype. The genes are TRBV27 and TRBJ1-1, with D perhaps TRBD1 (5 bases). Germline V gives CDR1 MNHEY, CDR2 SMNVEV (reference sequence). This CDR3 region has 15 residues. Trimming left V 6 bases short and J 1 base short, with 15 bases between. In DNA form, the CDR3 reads TGTGCCAGCAGGTCTCTTGGGGGATGGAACACTGAAGCTTTCTTT. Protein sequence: CASRSLGGWNTEAFF.

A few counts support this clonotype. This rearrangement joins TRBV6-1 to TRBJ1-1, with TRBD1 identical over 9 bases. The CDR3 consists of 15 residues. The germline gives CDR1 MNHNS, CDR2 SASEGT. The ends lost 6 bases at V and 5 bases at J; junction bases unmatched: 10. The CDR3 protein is CASSPSQGAWTEAFF. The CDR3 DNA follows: TGTGCCAGCAGCCCCTCACAGGGGGCATGGACTGAAGCTTTCTTT.

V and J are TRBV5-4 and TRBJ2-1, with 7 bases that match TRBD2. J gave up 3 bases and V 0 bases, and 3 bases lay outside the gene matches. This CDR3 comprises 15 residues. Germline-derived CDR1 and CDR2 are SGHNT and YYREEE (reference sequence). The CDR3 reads CASSLGGGNYNEQFF. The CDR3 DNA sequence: TGTGCCAGCAGCTTGGGCGGGGGAAACTACAATGAGCAGTTCTTC.

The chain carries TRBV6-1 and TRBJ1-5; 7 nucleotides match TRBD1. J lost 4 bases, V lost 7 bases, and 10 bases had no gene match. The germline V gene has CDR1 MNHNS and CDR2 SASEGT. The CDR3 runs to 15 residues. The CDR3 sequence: CASNEGANGNQPQHF. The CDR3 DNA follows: TGTGCCAGCAACGAGGGGGCAAATGGAAATCAGCCCCAGCATTTT.

CDR3: CASSLADREGYTEAFF. DNA of the CDR3: TGTGCCAGCAGTTTAGCGGACAGGGAGGGGTACACTGAAGCTTTCTTT. The rearrangement links TRBV12-3 or TRBV12-4 to TRBJ1-1; 8 nucleotides agree with TRBD1. The CDR3 has 16 amino acids. V lost 0 bases to trimming and J lost 3 bases; unmatched junction nucleotides: 6.

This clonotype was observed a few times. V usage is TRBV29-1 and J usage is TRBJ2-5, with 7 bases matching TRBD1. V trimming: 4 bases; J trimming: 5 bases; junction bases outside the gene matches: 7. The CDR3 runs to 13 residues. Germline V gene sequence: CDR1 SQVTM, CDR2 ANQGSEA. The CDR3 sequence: CSVVLDRDETQYF. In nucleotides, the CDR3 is TGCAGCGTTGTACTCGACAGGGACGAGACCCAGTACTTC.